This TCR beta chain was found in a study of CD4 T cells in relation to SARS-CoV-2 and coronaviruses (dated by TCRdb to the early 2020s). Some background on the complete study: In the ViraFEST assay, PBMCs were cultured with antigen for under twelve days, after which TCR beta CDR3s were sequenced to identify antigen-specific clonal expansions. An HIV-1 Nef peptide pool or a no-peptide culture served as the negative reference condition. The Adaptive Biotechnologies TCR-sequencing kit was used for samples from three pre-COVID donors and for the naive versus memory experiments, whereas the other data were Illumina-based. At the level of individual TCR clonotypes, the study evaluated whether memory CD4+ T cells crossreact between the spike proteins of SARS-CoV-2 and those of common cold coronaviruses. A different TCR-beta assay, based on Illumina, was used to sequence expansion assays from other donors in the study. Shared crossreactive spike epitopes were mapped to their HLA restriction using patient-derived lymphoblastoid cell lines.

Concerning this clone itself: Its antigen is currently not known. Base qualities are missing; no much larger clone stands one base away.

CD4+ T cells from unexposed donors were collected before the COVID-19 pandemic (2011-2018). After approximately eleven days of culture, CD4+ T cells were isolated with the EasySep CD4+ T cell isolation kit. As far as cell numbers permitted, CD4+ T cells from unexposed donors were tested for reactivity against SARS-CoV-2 S and N as well as four spike pools from common cold coronaviruses. Each well received approximately 2 million PBMCs, cultured in IMDM supplemented with approximately 5.2% human AB serum and 9.5 to 10 IU/ml IL-2. Half of the culture medium was replaced with fresh IL-2-containing medium on days 3 and 7. In general, every peptide culture condition was set up in three replicate wells. The leukapheresis product for the unexposed donors was obtained through commercial purchase. Ficoll-Paque PLUS gradient centrifugation was used to isolate PBMCs from leukapheresis product or whole blood. PBMCs were either cryopreserved at -140 degrees C or used fresh in the expansion assay. The QIAamp Micro DNA Kit was used to extract genomic DNA from the CD4+ T cells.

CDR1 MNHNS and CDR2 SASEGT were looked up in the germline V gene. The cysteine opens and the phenylalanine closes a CDR3 of 17 amino acids. Only the CDR3 DNA is retained, 51 bases long and in frame from the first base. The V end gives up 3 bases and the J end 6 bases, leaving 12 bases in the junction not matched to a gene. Overall study outcomes, separate from this receptor: Since the crossreactivity analysis centred on spike protein, crossreactivity against other viral proteins was not assessed. The study was limited by small numbers of patients and tested TCRs. Pre-pandemic and post-infection samples were not both contributed by any donor, so tracing of the source of pre-existing responses was limited. In about 61% of donors, memory CD4+ clonotypes turned up that crossrecognized SARS-CoV-2 and at least one common cold coronavirus spike. Crossreactive clones showed significantly weaker SARS-CoV-2-driven expansion than monoreactive clones, consistent with antigenic imprinting.

Receptor amplification or capture employed the immunoSEQ multiplex PCR assay. The authors' pipeline ran thus. During preprocessing, nonproductive sequences were discarded, as were any CDR3s that did not begin with C, did not end with F or W, or were shorter than 7 amino acids. Antigen-specific clonotypes were called with the MANAFEST web app, based on expansion relative to reference and other culture wells. To be counted as positive, a clone had to show significant expansion compared with the reference culture, at an FDR below 0.05, in 2 of 3 replicate wells. A further requirement for positive clones was significant expansion compared with all other tandem wells, along with an odds ratio above 5. Pairwise Levenshtein distance, computed with the stringdist R package after three terminal residues were trimmed from each end, was used as the measure of CDR3 homology. TCRdb provides this immuneACCESS table in a form limited to in-frame rearrangements. Some clones are lacking; in checked studies, under half of them reflect an unresolved V gene, and why the rest are absent is not known. D and trimming come from the DNA, and the V and J calls and clone size come from that table. Recorded for this sample are some 22,000 clones; 75% to 85% of them occurred a single time. The top ten clones comprise 14% of the sample.

The TCR sequence derives from a human donor in good health. Input material: CD4+ T cells from PBMCs, cultured in vitro. The V and J genes are TRBV6-1 and TRBJ2-1, with 9 bases aligning to TRBD1. The CDR3 region: CASSDLSFSDRGNEQFF. In nucleotide form, the sequence is TGTGCCAGCAGTGATCTATCTTTCTCGGACAGGGGCAATGAGCAGTTCTTC.